The 32 T cell receptor beta chains reported below all come from one sample, sequenced in a study of blood T cell repertoires in COVID-19. Sequenced by immunoSEQ multiplex PCR; TCRdb stores in-frame clones only, minus some. The sample contains roughly 200,000 clones, approximately 81% of which appear only once. The sample taken for sequencing was peripheral blood. The receptors were sampled from a woman over 75 with COVID-19, enrolled during active disease.

V gene TRBV7-9 combines with J gene TRBJ2-7; D is possibly TRBD1 (6 bases). The V gene's germline CDR1 is SEHNR and CDR2 FQNEAQ (reference sequence). Trimming left V 3 bases short and J 7 bases short, with 13 bases between. The CDR3 has 13 amino acids. The CDR3 loop reads CASSLTGTPEQYV. The CDR3 DNA is TGTGCCAGCAGCTTGACCGGGACACCGGAGCAGTACGTC.

The chain uses TRBV19 and TRBJ2-3, with D tentatively TRBD1 (6 bases). The germline V gene encodes CDR1 LNHDA and CDR2 SQIVND (reference sequence). Trimming removed 3 bases at V and 2 bases at J, with 9 bases between. This CDR3 is 14 amino acids long. The CDR3 loop reads CASSIQGTTDTQYF. The CDR3 coding sequence is TGTGCCAGTAGTATCCAGGGGACCACAGATACGCAGTATTTT.

This clone was seen more than once but under ten times. The chain uses TRBV7-2 and TRBJ1-6; a possible D gene is TRBD1 (5 bases). The CDR3 has 16 amino acids. Between the trimmed V and J ends, which lost 4 bases and 4 bases, there was a span of 14 bases. In germline, CDR1 is SGHTA, CDR2 FQGNSA. CDR3 coding DNA: TGTGCCAGCAGCTACCCGGCAGGGTTTTATAATTCACCCCTCCACTTT. Protein product: CASSYPAGFYNSPLHF.

The rearrangement links TRBV6-6 to TRBJ2-5, with D possibly matching TRBD2 (5 bases). Looked up from germline, CDR1 is MNHNY and CDR2 is SVGAGI (reference sequence). V gave up 5 bases and J gave up 7 bases, with 8 bases separating them. CDR3 length equals 11 residues. The CDR3 nucleotides are TGTGCCAGCAGTCTCCGGGGGACCCAGTACTTC. Translated, it gives CASSLRGTQYF.

This chain connects TRBV19 to TRBJ1-5, with 7 bases that match TRBD1. Trimming removed 10 bases from V and 2 bases from J; junction bases left unmatched: 11. This CDR3 is 15 amino acids long. In germline, CDR1 is LNHDA, CDR2 SQIVND (reference sequence). The CDR3 nucleotides are TGTGCCACTATTAAAGACAGGGTTGGCAATCAGCCCCAGCATTTT. It encodes CATIKDRVGNQPQHF.

This chain joins TRBV27 and TRBJ2-3; possible D gene TRBD2, 7 bases. Germline V CDR1 and CDR2: MNHEY, SMNVEV (reference sequence). The V and J ends lost 3 bases and 7 bases respectively, with 11 bases between them. This CDR3 region has 13 residues. The CDR3 reads CASSLGGANTQYF. In nucleotides, the CDR3 is TGTGCCAGCAGTTTGGGGGGGGCGAATACGCAGTATTTT.

The CDR3 sequence is CASSSLAGWGTQETQYF. The CDR3 DNA reads TGTGCCAGCAGCTCACTAGCAGGATGGGGGACCCAAGAGACCCAGTACTTC. The chain couples TRBV5-6 to TRBJ2-5; D is possibly TRBD2 (6 bases). Looked up from germline, CDR1 is SGHDT and CDR2 is YYEEEE. The CDR3 sequence is 17 residues long. V was shortened by 3 bases and J by 1 base, with 19 bases between the two germline ends.

The V call is TRBV10-2, the J call TRBJ1-2; possible D gene TRBD1, 6 bases. Germline loops: CDR1 WSHSY, CDR2 SAAADI. The CDR3 spans 14 residues. The ends were cut back, 8 bases at V and 6 bases at J, with 19 bases in the middle. The CDR3 DNA reads TGCGCCAGCTCGGCGGGCAGGGGCGTCGATGGCTACACCTTC. Its translation: CASSAGRGVDGYTF.

The V gene is TRBV6-6, the J gene TRBJ1-4; weak D call: TRBD1 (5 bases). CDR1 and CDR2 from the germline V gene are MNHNY and SVGAGI (reference sequence). V was pared by 8 bases and J by 7 bases, with 14 bases between. CDR3 length: 13 residues. CDR3 region: CASQLGGGEKLFF. CDR3 nucleotide sequence: TGTGCCAGCCAGTTGGGGGGTGGTGAAAAACTGTTTTTT.

This clone was seen once. The V and J genes are TRBV5-1 and TRBJ1-1; 8 bases are a match to TRBD1. The V gene's germline CDR1 is SGHRS and CDR2 YFSETQ. This CDR3 spans 14 amino acids. The trim removed 4 bases at V and 4 bases at J, leaving 6 bases unmatched. The CDR3 sequence is CASSVQGAGTEAFF. CDR3 nucleotides: TGCGCCAGCAGCGTCCAGGGGGCCGGCACTGAAGCTTTCTTT.

The V call is TRBV7-9, the J call TRBJ1-1, with TRBD1 identical over 7 bases. This CDR3 has 15 amino acids. V lost 5 bases, J lost 0 bases, and 6 bases stayed unmatched. CDR1 and CDR2 (germline): SEHNR, FQNEAQ (reference sequence). CDR3 coding DNA: TGTGCCAGCAGCCGACAGGGTCCACTGAACACTGAAGCTTTCTTT. The encoded protein is CASSRQGPLNTEAFF.

This chain links TRBV9 with TRBJ1-2, with 10 nucleotides matching TRBD1. The V gene end was trimmed by 3 bases and the J gene end by 5 bases; junction bases not matched to a gene: 7. This CDR3 comprises 15 residues. CDR1 SGDLS and CDR2 YYNGEE come from the germline V gene. The CDR3 protein is CASSDRDRGEYGYTF. The CDR3 nucleotides are TGTGCCAGCAGCGACCGGGACAGGGGAGAATATGGCTACACCTTC.

CDR3 amino acids: CASSDKERGGSGANVLTF. As DNA, the CDR3 is TGTGCCAGCAGTGATAAAGAGCGGGGGGGCTCTGGGGCCAACGTCCTGACTTTC. The chain uses TRBV6-1 and TRBJ2-6, with 10 bases that match TRBD2. Trimming cost V 3 bases and J 0 bases; bases outside gene matches: 5. The CDR3 sequence is 18 residues long. Germline CDR1 reads MNHNS; CDR2 reads SASEGT.

The chain employs TRBV6-2 or TRBV6-3 and TRBJ2-1; 8 bases are shared with TRBD2. Trimming removed 5 bases from V and 0 bases from J; junction bases left unmatched: 9. Looked up from germline, CDR1 is MNHEY and CDR2 is SVGEGT. The CDR3 length is 17 residues. CDR3 region: CASSDPGAGASYNEQFF. CDR3 bases: TGTGCCAGCAGTGACCCAGGAGCGGGGGCCTCCTACAATGAGCAGTTCTTC.

This chain joins TRBV3-1 (or the pseudogene TRBV3-2) and TRBJ2-6; D gene uncertain. V was trimmed by 3 bases and J by 4 bases, leaving 13 bases between them. This CDR3 spans 16 amino acids. The germline CDR1 and CDR2 sequences are LGHDT and YNNKEL (reference sequence). The DNA of the CDR3 is TGTGCCAGCAGCCAGTACTCCCGGCGGGGGGCCAACGTCCTGACTTTC. This sequence encodes CASSQYSRRGANVLTF.

The chain links TRBV19 to TRBJ2-2; no clear D. V was cut by 9 bases and J by 7 bases, with 9 bases left in between. This CDR3 is 11 amino acids long. Germline V gene data show CDR1 as LNHDA and CDR2 as SQIVND (reference sequence). The CDR3 protein is CASRVFGELFF. Here the CDR3 DNA reads TGTGCCAGCCGTGTCTTCGGGGAGCTGTTTTTT.

This clone was found once. This chain uses TRBV9 with TRBJ2-5, with 11 bases lining up with TRBD2. Germline lookup yields CDR1 SGDLS and CDR2 YYNGEE. Trimming took 3 bases from V and 0 from J; bases not matched to a gene: 7. This CDR3 is built from 17 residues. CDR3 nucleotides: TGTGCCAGCAGCGCTGGGACTAGCGGAATGTACCAAGAGACCCAGTACTTC. As protein: CASSAGTSGMYQETQYF. The full variable domain, its missing parts supplied by reference TRBV9 and TRBJ2-5, is DSGVTQTPKHLITATGQRVTLRCSPRSGDLSVYWYQQSLDQGLQFLIQYYNGEERAKGNILERFSAQQFPDLHSELNLSSLELGDSALYFCASSAGTSGMYQETQYFGPGTRLLVL.

CDR3 in amino acids: CAWSAGLGPQHF. In nucleotides, the CDR3 is TGTGCCTGGAGCGCAGGCTTGGGGCCCCAGCATTTT. The chain combines TRBV30 with TRBJ1-5; unclear D gene. Germline lookup yields CDR1 GTSNPN and CDR2 SVGIG (reference sequence). Trimming stripped 3 bases from V and 9 bases from J, with 12 bases between. The CDR3 is 12 residues long.

V usage is TRBV9 and J usage is TRBJ2-3; possible D gene TRBD2, 5 bases. There are 15 residues in the CDR3. V lost 0 bases to trimming and J lost 0 bases, with 8 bases between them. The germline V gene has CDR1 SGDLS and CDR2 YYNGEE. CDR3 sequence reads: CASSVVRDSTDTQYF. The CDR3 nucleotides are TGTGCCAGCAGCGTAGTTCGGGATAGCACAGATACGCAGTATTTT.

The rearrangement links TRBV5-8 to TRBJ2-3, with TRBD1 matching over 9 bases. The junction had 10 bases not matched to a gene; V was cut back by 6 bases and J by 2 bases. The CDR3 contains 16 residues. Germline CDR1 SGHTS, CDR2 YDEGEE. For the CDR3, the DNA is TGTGCCAGCATCACAGGAACAGGGGGCTTCACAGATACGCAGTATTTT. It specifies CASITGTGGFTDTQYF.

J is TRBJ1-6 and V is TRBV6-4; D remains unclear. The CDR3 runs 13 residues. Trimming took 8 bases from V and 7 from J, leaving 12 bases between them. The germline CDR1 and CDR2 sequences are MRHNA and SNTAGT. The DNA of the CDR3 is TGTGCCAGCTCAGTGATCGGGAATTCACCCCTCCACTTT. Translation: CASSVIGNSPLHF.

The V call is TRBV30, the J call TRBJ1-4; D possibly corresponds to TRBD1 (5 bases). With 0 bases removed from V and 7 bases from J, the gap between germline ends came to 9 bases. The CDR3 covers 13 residues. Per germline, CDR1 GTSNPN and CDR2 SVGIG (reference sequence). CDR3 region: CAWSVSRAEKLFF. CDR3 coding DNA: TGTGCCTGGAGTGTCTCCAGGGCTGAAAAACTGTTTTTT. Looking up the rest from reference TRBV30 and TRBJ1-4 gives the full variable domain: SQTIHQWPATLVQPVGSPLSLECTVEGTSNPNLYWYRQAAGRGLQLLFYSVGIGQISSEVPQNLSASRPQDRQFILSSKKLLLSDSGFYLCAWSVSRAEKLFFGSGTQLSVL.

The chain carries TRBV10-3 and TRBJ2-1, with TRBD2 identical over 14 bases. Germline V gene data show CDR1 as ENHRY and CDR2 as SYGVKD. With 7 bases clipped from V and 8 bases from J, the junction kept 16 bases outside the gene matches. The CDR3 has 18 amino acids. CDR3 in amino acids: CAITSIRLAGGPGDEQFF. As DNA, the CDR3 is TGTGCCATCACCTCGATACGACTAGCGGGGGGGCCCGGAGATGAGCAGTTCTTC.

This chain links TRBV18 with TRBJ2-1; tentatively, D is TRBD2 (6 bases). CDR1 KGHSH and CDR2 LQKENI come from the germline V gene. Trimming left V 6 bases short and J 8 bases short, with 23 bases between. This CDR3 is 16 amino acids long. The CDR3 loop reads CASSPPRLAGGYEQFF. In DNA, the CDR3 is TGTGCCAGCTCCCCGCCCCGGCTAGCCGGGGGATATGAGCAGTTCTTC.

The gene calls are TRBV5-1 and TRBJ1-1; possible D gene TRBD1, 6 bases. The germline V gene has CDR1 SGHRS and CDR2 YFSETQ. Trimming removed 0 bases at V and 1 base at J, with 10 bases between. CDR3 size: 15 residues. The CDR3: CASSLGRGSNTEAFF. CDR3 in DNA: TGCGCCAGCAGCTTGGGAAGGGGGTCGAACACTGAAGCTTTCTTT.

The chain combines TRBV6-5 with TRBJ1-3, with D possibly being TRBD1 (6 bases). V was pared by 6 bases and J by 1 base, with 7 bases between. Germline V gives CDR1 MNHEY, CDR2 SVGAGI. The CDR3 length is 13 residues. CDR3 sequence: CASRTGSGNTIYF. DNA of the CDR3: TGTGCCAGCAGGACAGGATCTGGAAACACCATATATTTT.

Only one count was recorded for this clone. The chain uses TRBV18 and TRBJ1-4; maybe TRBD1 (5 bases). Trimming removed 10 bases at V and 8 bases at J, with 14 bases between. The CDR3 consists of 12 residues. Looked up from germline, CDR1 is KGHSH and CDR2 is LQKENI. CDR3 loop: CATQSGGEKLFF. CDR3 nucleotide sequence: TGTGCCACCCAATCGGGGGGAGAAAAACTGTTTTTT.

This chain connects TRBV24-1 to TRBJ2-7, with D maybe TRBD2 (5 bases). Between the trimmed V and J ends, which lost 4 bases and 2 bases, there was a span of 17 bases. This CDR3 contains 16 residues. The germline CDR1 and CDR2 sequences are KGHDR and SFDVKD. The CDR3 sequence: CATSDTGPSGAYEQYF. The CDR3 DNA reads as TGTGCCACCAGTGACACCGGACCCTCCGGGGCCTACGAGCAGTACTTC.

The rearrangement joins TRBV28 to TRBJ2-3, with 8 bases that match TRBD2. This CDR3 contains 14 residues. The V gene end was trimmed by 5 bases and the J gene end by 2 bases; junction bases not matched to a gene: 3. The V gene's germline CDR1 is MDHEN and CDR2 SYDVKM. CDR3 sequence: CASSPGGATDTQYF. In nucleotides, the CDR3 is TGTGCCAGCAGTCCCGGGGGGGCCACAGATACGCAGTATTTT.

This chain joins TRBV6-2 or TRBV6-3 and TRBJ1-1, with TRBD1 identical over 7 bases. The CDR3 totals 15 residues. In germline, CDR1 is MNHEY, CDR2 SVGEGT. J was trimmed by 7 bases and V by 3 bases; bases with no gene match: 11. The CDR3, as DNA: TGTGCCAGCAGTTATGATAGGGGGCGCTTAGATGAAGCTTTCTTT. The encoded protein is CASSYDRGRLDEAFF.

Turning to this clone: Within the sample, other DNA sequences also encode this same CDR3. The chain links TRBV3-1 (or the pseudogene TRBV3-2) to TRBJ1-5, with TRBD1 as a possible D gene (5 bases). Germline CDR1 is LGHDT and CDR2 is YNNKEL (reference sequence). The CDR3 consists of 13 residues. Trimming shortened V by 1 base and J by 6 bases, and 7 bases separated the two germline ends. The CDR3 region has the DNA TGTGCCAGCAGCCAAGGGGGGGGTCAGCCCCAGCATTTT. Protein: CASSQGGGQPQHF.

V gene TRBV20-1 combines with J gene TRBJ2-1; D is ambiguous. Germline CDR1 and CDR2: DFQATT and SNEGSKA (reference sequence). With 3 bases removed from V and 13 bases from J, the gap between germline ends came to 10 bases. This CDR3 comprises 10 residues. The DNA of the CDR3 is TGCAGTGCTAGCGTGCGGTTTCAGTTCTTC. Translating it yields CSASVRFQFF.